This note documents a single T cell receptor beta chain sequence. Produced via immunoSEQ multiplex PCR; TCRdb's table is partial and in-frame only. The sample holds 140,000 to 150,000 clones; roughly 80% are singletons and the top ten take approximately 8.6%. The source of the sample is a study of blood T cell repertoires in COVID-19. The germline V gene has CDR1 LNHDA and CDR2 SQIVND (reference sequence). The length of the CDR3 is 16 residues. V was pared by 1 base and J by 3 bases, with 13 bases between. This sequence originates from a man aged 45-65 years with active or convalescent COVID-19. The V gene is TRBV19, the J gene TRBJ1-5, with a weak D call TRBD1 (5 bases). The sequenced sample was peripheral blood. The DNA of the CDR3 is TGTGCCAGTAGTATAGTGCCCCAGGGCGACAATCAGCCCCAGCATTTT. This codes for CASSIVPQGDNQPQHF.